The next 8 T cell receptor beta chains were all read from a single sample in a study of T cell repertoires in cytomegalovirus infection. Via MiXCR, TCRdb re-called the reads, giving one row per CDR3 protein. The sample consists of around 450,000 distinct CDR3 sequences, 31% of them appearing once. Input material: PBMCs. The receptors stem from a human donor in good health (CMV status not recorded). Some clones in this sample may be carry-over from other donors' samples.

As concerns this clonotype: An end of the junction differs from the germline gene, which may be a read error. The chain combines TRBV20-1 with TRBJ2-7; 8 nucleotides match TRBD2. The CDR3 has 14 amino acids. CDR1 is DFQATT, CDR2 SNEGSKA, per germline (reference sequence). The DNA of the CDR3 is TGCAGTGCTAGTACTAGCGGAAACTCCTACGAGCATTACTTC. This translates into CSASTSGNSYEHYF.

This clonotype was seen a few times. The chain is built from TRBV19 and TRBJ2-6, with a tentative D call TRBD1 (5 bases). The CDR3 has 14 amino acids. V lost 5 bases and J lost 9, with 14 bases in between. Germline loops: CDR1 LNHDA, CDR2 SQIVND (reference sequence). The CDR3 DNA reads TGTGCCAGTAGTTCCCCGACAGTCTTCAACGTCCTGACTTTC. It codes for CASSSPTVFNVLTF.

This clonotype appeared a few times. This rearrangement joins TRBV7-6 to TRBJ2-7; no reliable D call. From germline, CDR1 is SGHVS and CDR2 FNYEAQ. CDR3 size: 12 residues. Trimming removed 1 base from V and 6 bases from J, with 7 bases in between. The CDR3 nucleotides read TGTGCCAGCAGCTTAGACGGTTTCGAGCAGTACTTC. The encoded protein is CASSLDGFEQYF.

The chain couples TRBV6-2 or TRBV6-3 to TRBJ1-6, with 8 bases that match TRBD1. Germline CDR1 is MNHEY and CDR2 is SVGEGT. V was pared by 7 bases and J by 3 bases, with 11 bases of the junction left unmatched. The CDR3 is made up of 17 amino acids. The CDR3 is CASTADRAHFYNSPLHF. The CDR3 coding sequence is TGTGCCAGCACCGCGGACAGGGCCCACTTCTATAATTCACCCCTCCACTTT.

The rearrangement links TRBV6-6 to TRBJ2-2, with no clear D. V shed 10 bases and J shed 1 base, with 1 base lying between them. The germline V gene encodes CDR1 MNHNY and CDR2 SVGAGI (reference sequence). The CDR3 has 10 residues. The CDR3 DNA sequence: TGTGCCAAGAACACCGGGGAGCTGTTTTTT. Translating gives CAKNTGELFF.

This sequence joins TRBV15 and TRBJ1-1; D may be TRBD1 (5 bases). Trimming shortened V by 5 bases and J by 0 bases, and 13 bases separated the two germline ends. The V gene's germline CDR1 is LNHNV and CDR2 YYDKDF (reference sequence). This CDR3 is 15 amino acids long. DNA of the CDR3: TGTGCCACCAGCGGGGGGGTTAGGGTGAACACTGAAGCTTTCTTT. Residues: CATSGGVRVNTEAFF.

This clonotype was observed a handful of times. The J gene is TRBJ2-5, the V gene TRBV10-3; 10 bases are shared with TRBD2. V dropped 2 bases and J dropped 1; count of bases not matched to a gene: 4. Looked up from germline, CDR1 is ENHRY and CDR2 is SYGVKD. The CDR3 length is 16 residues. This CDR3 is CAISEGERGGQETQYF. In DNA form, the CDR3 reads TGTGCCATCAGTGAGGGCGAGCGGGGGGGCCAAGAGACCCAGTACTTC.

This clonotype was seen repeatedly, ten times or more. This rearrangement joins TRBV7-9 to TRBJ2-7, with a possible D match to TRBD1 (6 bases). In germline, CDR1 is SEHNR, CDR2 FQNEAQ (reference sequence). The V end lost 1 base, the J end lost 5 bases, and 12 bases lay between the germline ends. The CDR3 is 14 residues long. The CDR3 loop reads CASSLGQGINEQYF. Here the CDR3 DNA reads TGTGCCAGCAGCTTAGGGCAGGGGATCAACGAGCAGTACTTC.